Following are 31 T cell receptor beta chains from one sample sequenced in a study of monozygotic twins with inflammatory bowel disease. TCRdb re-called the 5' RACE reads and gives one entry per CDR3 protein, without DNA. The table lists some 150,000 distinct CDR3 sequences, with roughly 2.6% in the top ten. Sequencing used blood. These TCRs come from a human donor with ulcerative colitis or Crohn's disease, or a healthy co-twin of an affected twin (not recorded which).

The chain has TRBV13 and TRBJ2-1; the TCRdb call, TRBD2, lacks DNA for checking. CDR1 is PRHDT, CDR2 FYEKMQ, per germline (reference sequence). This CDR3 has 17 amino acids. The CDR3 is CASSSGLAGATGNEQFF.

V usage is TRBV7-9 and J usage is TRBJ2-7; with no DNA, the TCRdb D assignment of TRBD1 cannot be verified. This CDR3 contains 14 residues. Germline loops: CDR1 SEHNR, CDR2 FQNEAQ (reference sequence). The CDR3 here is CASSSDRTTVEQYF.

This chain connects TRBV20-1 to TRBJ1-2; there is no DNA to check the TCRdb D call of TRBD1. This CDR3 contains 13 residues. Germline V CDR1 and CDR2: DFQATT, SNEGSKA (reference sequence). The CDR3 is CSARDQGAHGYTF.

The J gene is TRBJ1-2, the V gene TRBV5-4. This CDR3 spans 12 amino acids. Germline V gene lookup returns CDR1 SGHNT and CDR2 YYREEE (reference sequence). The CDR3 region is CASRRDGYGYTF.

The chain joins TRBV7-8 to TRBJ1-1; no DNA is available, so the TRBD1 call from TCRdb remains unchecked. This CDR3 comprises 16 residues. CDR1 and CDR2 from the germline V gene are SGHVS and FQNEAQ. The CDR3 reads CASSQGVGVLNTEAFF.

V is TRBV5-1 and J is TRBJ1-1; TCRdb's D call of TRBD1 is untestable without DNA. CDR3 length: 15 amino acids. The germline gives CDR1 SGHRS, CDR2 YFSETQ. CDR3 sequence: CASSPGGHENTEAFF.

The rearrangement links TRBV14 to TRBJ2-7; absent DNA, TCRdb's TRBD1 call cannot be checked. This CDR3 is 13 amino acids long. Germline CDR1 and CDR2: SGHDN and FVKESK. CDR3 in amino acids: CASSARQGSEQYF.

The chain combines TRBV10-3 with TRBJ2-1; TCRdb selects TRBD1, and the lack of DNA leaves this call unchecked. There are 16 residues in the CDR3. Per the germline V gene, CDR1 is ENHRY and CDR2 is SYGVKD. The chain's CDR3 is CAISEPPGQGANEQFF.

The chain is built from TRBV7-3 and TRBJ2-3. CDR3 length equals 13 residues. CDR1 SGHTA and CDR2 FQGTGA come from the germline V gene. CDR3 in amino acids: CASSPNGADTQYF.

CDR3 amino acids: CASSSYIGGRTNTGELFF. The chain recombines TRBV5-1 with TRBJ2-2; TCRdb's D call of TRBD1 is untestable without DNA. The CDR3 sequence is 18 residues long. Per germline, CDR1 SGHRS and CDR2 YFSETQ.

The rearrangement joins TRBV20-1 to TRBJ2-3; TCRdb gives TRBD2 as the D gene, but with no DNA this cannot be confirmed. The germline V gene has CDR1 DFQATT and CDR2 SNEGSKA (reference sequence). The CDR3 totals 13 residues. The CDR3 sequence is CSAMRGEPDTQYF.

The J gene is TRBJ2-7, the V gene TRBV11-2. The CDR3 totals 13 residues. CDR1 and CDR2 from the germline V gene are SGHAT and FQNNGV. CDR3 amino acids: CASSLDRSAEQYF. Using reference TRBV11-2 and TRBJ2-7 for the parts outside the CDR3, the full variable domain is EAGVAQSPRYKIIEKRQSVAFWCNPISGHATLYWYQQILGQGPKLLIQFQNNGVVDDSQLPKDRFSAERLKGVDSTLKIQPAKLEDSAVYLCASSLDRSAEQYFGPGTRLTVT.

This chain joins TRBV28 and TRBJ2-2; TCRdb reports TRBD2, a call that lacks DNA to check it against. CDR1 MDHEN and CDR2 SYDVKM come from the germline V gene. There are 18 residues in the CDR3. The CDR3 here is CASSFGVTGRRDTGELFF.

The chain combines TRBV3-1 with TRBJ2-3; the D call of TRBD1 rests on TCRdb alone, since no DNA is present to check it. CDR1 and CDR2 from the germline V gene are LGHDT and YNNKEL (reference sequence). CDR3 size: 14 residues. CDR3 region: CASSQTSPPDTQYF.

This chain uses TRBV10-3 with TRBJ2-3; absent DNA, TCRdb's TRBD1 call cannot be checked. The CDR3 loop spans 15 amino acids. The V gene's germline CDR1 is ENHRY and CDR2 SYGVKD. The CDR3 sequence: CAISAKSGSRDTQYF.

This chain joins TRBV18 and TRBJ2-7; the TCRdb D gene call, TRBD1, has no DNA to confirm it. CDR1 KGHSH and CDR2 LQKENI come from the germline V gene. CDR3 length: 14 amino acids. The CDR3 reads CASSPRGQAYEQYF.

The rearrangement uses TRBV5-1 and TRBJ2-1. The CDR3 is 16 amino acids. Germline V gene data show CDR1 as SGHRS and CDR2 as YFSETQ. CDR3 loop: CASSLRSISSYNEQFF.

The V gene is TRBV5-1, the J gene TRBJ1-4; TCRdb indicates TRBD1, and absent DNA this call remains unverified. From germline, CDR1 is SGHRS and CDR2 YFSETQ. The CDR3 is made up of 13 amino acids. This chain's CDR3 is CATRTGETEKLFF.

V and J are TRBV7-2 and TRBJ2-6. Germline CDR1 reads SGHTA; CDR2 reads FQGNSA. This CDR3 has 16 residues. CDR3 sequence: CASSSFRTGGANVLTF.

The chain couples TRBV6-5 to TRBJ2-1; TCRdb's D call of TRBD2 is untestable without DNA. The CDR3 loop spans 17 amino acids. Germline lookup yields CDR1 MNHEY and CDR2 SVGAGI. The CDR3 loop is CASSLGAAWSSYNEQFF.

CDR3 sequence reads: CASSLPGRETQYF. This chain links TRBV28 with TRBJ2-5; TCRdb designates TRBD1, a call that cannot be tested without DNA. The germline V gene encodes CDR1 MDHEN and CDR2 SYDVKM. This CDR3 has 13 amino acids.

The rearrangement uses TRBV6-5 and TRBJ1-2; TCRdb's D call, TRBD1, is unchecked because there is no DNA. CDR1 and CDR2 (germline): MNHEY, SVGAGI. This CDR3 has 14 amino acids. The CDR3 sequence is CASSYFGNNYGYTF.

The V call is TRBV28, the J call TRBJ2-7; checking the TCRdb D call of TRBD1 is not possible without DNA. The CDR3 runs 15 residues. Germline CDR1 is MDHEN and CDR2 is SYDVKM. The CDR3 loop reads CASPLGGALSHEQYF. Together with reference TRBV28 and TRBJ2-7, the CDR3 gives the full variable domain: DVKVTQSSRYLVKRTGEKVFLECVQDMDHENMFWYRQDPGLGLRLIYFSYDVKMKEKGDIPEGYSVSREKKERFSLILESASTNQTSMYLCASPLGGALSHEQYFGPGTRLTVT.

The rearrangement links TRBV7-7 to TRBJ2-2. Germline V gives CDR1 SSHAT, CDR2 FNYEAQ (reference sequence). The CDR3 length is 15 residues. The CDR3 region is CASSLDSRNTGELFF. Supplemented by reference TRBV7-7 and TRBJ2-2, the full variable domain reads GAGVSQSPRYKVTKRGQDVTLRCDPISSHATLYWYQQALGQGPEFLTYFNYEAQPDKSGLPSDRFSAERPEGSISTLTIQRTEQRDSAMYRCASSLDSRNTGELFFGEGSRLTVL.

V usage is TRBV5-4 and J usage is TRBJ2-1; there is no DNA to check the TCRdb D call of TRBD2. The germline gives CDR1 SGHNT, CDR2 YYREEE (reference sequence). This CDR3 region has 16 residues. The CDR3 loop is CASTLGPAGGRNEQFF.

J is TRBJ2-3 and V is TRBV28; TCRdb lists TRBD2, though no DNA is available to test this call. Germline CDR1 MDHEN, CDR2 SYDVKM. The CDR3 consists of 17 residues. The CDR3 sequence is CASRRLAGAVGTDTQYF. Variable domain in full (rest from reference TRBV28 and TRBJ2-3): DVKVTQSSRYLVKRTGEKVFLECVQDMDHENMFWYRQDPGLGLRLIYFSYDVKMKEKGDIPEGYSVSREKKERFSLILESASTNQTSMYLCASRRLAGAVGTDTQYFGPGTRLTVL.

The chain couples TRBV12-3 or TRBV12-4 to TRBJ1-5. This CDR3 spans 13 amino acids. CDR3 in amino acids: CASSDAGGQPQHF.

The chain has TRBV7-7 and TRBJ2-2. CDR3 length: 13 amino acids. Germline CDR1 SSHAT, CDR2 FNYEAQ (reference sequence). The CDR3 protein is CASSLALSGELFF. Complete variable domain (other parts from reference TRBV7-7 and TRBJ2-2): GAGVSQSPRYKVTKRGQDVTLRCDPISSHATLYWYQQALGQGPEFLTYFNYEAQPDKSGLPSDRFSAERPEGSISTLTIQRTEQRDSAMYRCASSLALSGELFFGEGSRLTVL.

CDR3 protein: CASSLPTLQETQYF. The chain recombines TRBV7-2 with TRBJ2-5. Germline V gives CDR1 SGHTA, CDR2 FQGNSA. This CDR3 contains 14 residues.

The rearrangement joins TRBV25-1 to TRBJ1-6. CDR1 and CDR2 (germline): MGHDK, SYGVNS. The CDR3 extends over 13 amino acids. The CDR3 spells CASSEYGNSPLHF.

V gene TRBV20-1 combines with J gene TRBJ1-1; checking the TCRdb D call of TRBD1 is not possible without DNA. Per the germline V gene, CDR1 is DFQATT and CDR2 is SNEGSKA (reference sequence). The CDR3 length is 13 residues. The CDR3 loop reads CSARAALNTEAFF.